The TCR beta chain under discussion was sequenced for a study of T cells after yellow fever vaccination. On the study more broadly: Any fraction with a low cell number was prepared using SMART-Seq v4 Ultra Low Input.

V was clipped by 0 bases and J by 2 bases, with 19 bases between them. Per germline, CDR1 LGHNA and CDR2 YSLEER. This CDR3 has 18 amino acids. Study-level points and caveats: Reappearance after the booster was observed for most primary-vaccination clones (roughly 95% CD4, more than 70% CD8). Researchers cautioned that FACS-sorted repertoires could harbor abundant clonotypes contaminating from the bulk population.

A few counts support this clonotype. Antigen specificity is unknown. 5'RACE template switching added a universal primer site and UMIs to TCR cDNA. TCRdb reprocessed the 5' RACE reads with MiXCR, giving one entry per CDR3 protein. The table lists around 400,000 distinct CDR3 sequences, roughly 12% of them singletons, with more than 15% in the top ten. The TCR comes from a man aged 18 to 35 who received the YFV17D yellow fever vaccine. This rearrangement joins TRBV4-3 to TRBJ2-5, with D possibly TRBD2 on 5 matching bases. Sequenced here: PBMCs, sampled on the day of the first yellow fever vaccination. CDR3 in DNA: TGCGCCAGCAGCCAAGATTCCGTGGGTAGCGTACTACAAGAGACCCAGTACTTC. Encoded protein: CASSQDSVGSVLQETQYF.